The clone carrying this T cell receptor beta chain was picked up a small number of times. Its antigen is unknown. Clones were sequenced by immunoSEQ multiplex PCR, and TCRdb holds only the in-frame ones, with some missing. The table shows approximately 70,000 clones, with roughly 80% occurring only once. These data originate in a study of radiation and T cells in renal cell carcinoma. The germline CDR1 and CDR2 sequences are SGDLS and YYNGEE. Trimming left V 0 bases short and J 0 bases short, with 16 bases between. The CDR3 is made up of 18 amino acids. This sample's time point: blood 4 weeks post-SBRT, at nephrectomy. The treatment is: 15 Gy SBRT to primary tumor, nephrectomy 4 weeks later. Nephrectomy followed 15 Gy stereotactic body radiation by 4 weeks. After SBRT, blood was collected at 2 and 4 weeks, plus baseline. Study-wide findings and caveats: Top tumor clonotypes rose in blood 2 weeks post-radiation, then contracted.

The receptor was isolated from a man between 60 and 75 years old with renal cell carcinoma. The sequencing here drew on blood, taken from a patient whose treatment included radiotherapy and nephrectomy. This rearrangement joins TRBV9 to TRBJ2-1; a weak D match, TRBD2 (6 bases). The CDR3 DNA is TGTGCCAGCAGCGTAGTAGGAGCGGGCCGGAGCTCCTACAATGAGCAGTTCTTC. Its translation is CASSVVGAGRSSYNEQFF.